The 20 T cell receptor beta chains in this list originate from one sample, sequenced in a study of identical twins. TCRdb re-derived calls from the 5' RACE reads in MiXCR, one entry per CDR3 protein. The sample records about 890,000 distinct CDR3 sequences, roughly an eighth being singletons. These records were also assigned to another study, of yellow fever vaccine responses in identical twins.

Sequencing was done on a sample of PBMCs. The receptors here all came from a woman younger than 30 in good health.

This sequence joins TRBV27 and TRBJ2-3; no clear D gene. V gave up 5 bases and J gave up 7 bases, with 22 bases separating them. The germline V gene encodes CDR1 MNHEY and CDR2 SMNVEV (reference sequence). The CDR3 length is 16 residues. In nucleotides, the CDR3 is TGTGCCAGCAGTCCCCGTGGACCGCCTGCGCAATATACGCAGTATTTT. It codes for CASSPRGPPAQYTQYF.

This clonotype has more than one count but fewer than ten. The chain combines TRBV7-2 with TRBJ2-1; 7 bases line up with TRBD1. The CDR3 length is 13 residues. CDR1 and CDR2 (germline): SGHTA, FQGNSA. The junction had 2 bases not matched to a gene; V was cut back by 1 base and J by 8 bases. The CDR3 coding sequence is TGTGCCAGCAGCTTAGACAGGGGCTATGAGCAGTTCTTC. It yields the protein CASSLDRGYEQFF.

CDR3 sequence reads: CASSQPQGHNDNEQFF. For the CDR3, the DNA is TGTGCCAGCAGCCAACCACAGGGCCATAACGACAATGAGCAGTTCTTC. The rearrangement uses TRBV3-1 and TRBJ2-1; D perhaps matches TRBD1 (6 bases). Trimming removed 2 bases at V and 5 bases at J, with 16 bases between. This CDR3 comprises 16 residues. Looked up from germline, CDR1 is LGHDT and CDR2 is YNNKEL (reference sequence).

This clonotype has only a few counts. CDR3 protein: CASTTSTTNEKLFF. For the CDR3, the DNA is TGTGCCAGCACCACATCTACAACTAATGAAAAACTGTTTTTT. This chain links TRBV28 with TRBJ1-4; D remains ambiguous. Per germline, CDR1 MDHEN and CDR2 SYDVKM. V gave up 7 bases and J gave up 0 bases, with 9 bases separating them. The CDR3 is 14 residues long.

This clonotype was counted at least ten times. The V gene is TRBV10-3, the J gene TRBJ2-7; 8 bases match TRBD2. Germline V lookup: CDR1 ENHRY, CDR2 SYGVKD. This CDR3 contains 11 residues. Trimming cost V 7 bases and J 5 bases; bases outside gene matches: 1. The CDR3 region is CAIKLADEQYF. DNA for the CDR3: TGTGCCATCAAACTAGCGGACGAGCAGTACTTC.

The sample holds a few counts of this clonotype. The genes are TRBV7-9 and TRBJ2-1, with 9 bases identical to TRBD2. V was pared by 5 bases and J by 5 bases, with 10 bases of the junction left unmatched. The length of the CDR3 is 16 residues. Germline CDR1 and CDR2: SEHNR and FQNEAQ (reference sequence). The CDR3 loop is CASSSYSGSPHNEQFF. The CDR3, as DNA: TGTGCCAGCAGCAGCTATAGCGGGAGTCCTCACAATGAGCAGTTCTTC.

Only a few counts were recorded for this clonotype. The V and J genes are TRBV29-1 and TRBJ2-2, with D unresolved. The CDR3 is 11 residues long. V gave up 1 base and J gave up 6 bases, with 3 bases separating them. Germline-derived CDR1 and CDR2 are SQVTM and ANQGSEA. The CDR3: CSVEVPGELFF. CDR3 sequence (DNA): TGCAGCGTTGAAGTCCCCGGGGAGCTGTTTTTT.

This clonotype was seen repeatedly, ten times or more. V usage is TRBV11-2 and J usage is TRBJ1-1; 7 nucleotides line up with TRBD1. The length of the CDR3 is 14 residues. V lost 8 bases, J lost 7 bases, and 13 bases stayed unmatched. Germline-derived CDR1 and CDR2 are SGHAT and FQNNGV. CDR3 DNA sequence: TGTGCCAGCCGAGGACAGGCCCGGTACGGTGAAGCTTTCTTT. Residues: CASRGQARYGEAFF.

The V and J genes are TRBV7-9 and TRBJ2-1; 11 bases match TRBD2. CDR1 is SEHNR and CDR2 is FQNEAQ in the germline V gene (reference sequence). CDR3 size: 16 residues. V was clipped by 4 bases and J by 9 bases; unmatched bases: 11. The CDR3 sequence is CASSSATSGRRVEQFF. In nucleotides, the CDR3 is TGTGCCAGCAGCTCGGCTACTAGCGGGAGACGAGTTGAGCAGTTCTTC.

The chain employs TRBV12-3 or TRBV12-4 and TRBJ2-7; D gene ambiguous. The CDR3 has 14 amino acids. Between the trimmed V and J ends, which lost 6 bases and 3 bases, there was a span of 15 bases. Here the CDR3 reads CASRDTDWGYEQYF. The CDR3 DNA sequence: TGTGCCAGCAGAGACACAGATTGGGGCTACGAGCAGTACTTC.

This clonotype was found a few times. The chain couples TRBV7-6 to TRBJ2-2; possible D gene TRBD2, 5 bases. Trimming took off 4 bases at V and 1 base at J, with 7 bases between the two ends. The CDR3 loop spans 14 amino acids. The germline V gene encodes CDR1 SGHVS and CDR2 FNYEAQ. CDR3 sequence reads: CASSSDWNTGELFF. As DNA, the CDR3 is TGTGCCAGCAGCTCGGACTGGAACACCGGGGAGCTGTTTTTT. Combining the CDR3 with reference TRBV7-6 and TRBJ2-2 gives the whole variable domain GAGVSQSPRYKVTKRGQDVALRCDPISGHVSLYWYRQALGQGPEFLTYFNYEAQQDKSGLPNDRFSAERPEGSISTLTIQRTEQRDSAMYRCASSSDWNTGELFFGEGSRLTVL.

This clonotype was seen a handful of times. J is TRBJ2-3 and V is TRBV4-1; possible D gene TRBD1, 6 bases. CDR1 is MGHRA and CDR2 is YSYEKL in the germline V gene. This CDR3 has 15 amino acids. Trimming shortened V by 5 bases and J by 4 bases, and 16 bases separated the two germline ends. The CDR3 region is CASSEGQLVSDTQYF. DNA for the CDR3: TGCGCCAGCAGCGAAGGACAGCTTGTGTCAGATACGCAGTATTTT.

This clonotype has at least ten counts. The V and J genes are TRBV20-1 and TRBJ2-3, with 8 bases that match TRBD2. This CDR3 has 15 residues. The junction had 5 bases not matched to a gene; V was cut back by 1 base and J by 2 bases. From germline, CDR1 is DFQATT and CDR2 SNEGSKA (reference sequence). CDR3: CSARVLTSVTDTQYF. DNA of the CDR3: TGCAGTGCTAGAGTATTGACTAGCGTCACAGATACGCAGTATTTT.

This clonotype was seen a few times. V gene TRBV5-1 combines with J gene TRBJ2-1; no reliable D call. The CDR3 runs to 14 residues. Between the trimmed V and J ends, which lost 0 bases and 3 bases, there was a span of 7 bases. Germline V gene lookup returns CDR1 SGHRS and CDR2 YFSETQ. The CDR3 DNA is TGCGCCAGCAGCTTGGGCCAGTTCTACAATGAGCAGTTCTTC. Encoded protein: CASSLGQFYNEQFF.

This chain uses TRBV2 with TRBJ2-1, with D unclear. The V gene's germline CDR1 is SNHLY and CDR2 FYNNEI. V shed 7 bases and J shed 4 bases, with 14 bases lying between them. The CDR3 is 14 residues long. CDR3 in amino acids: CASNLAGRYNEQFF. CDR3 bases: TGTGCCAGCAACCTGGCAGGACGATACAATGAGCAGTTCTTC.

This clonotype was seen repeatedly, ten times or more. The gene calls are TRBV20-1 and TRBJ2-1; 10 bases agree with TRBD2. The trim removed 6 bases at V and 4 bases at J, leaving 12 bases unmatched. CDR1 is DFQATT and CDR2 is SNEGSKA in the germline V gene (reference sequence). CDR3 length: 16 residues. Written as DNA, the CDR3 is TGCAGTGCGCCTGACCTAGCGGGGGAAGGGTACAATGAGCAGTTCTTC. Residues: CSAPDLAGEGYNEQFF.

This clonotype was counted only a few times. The chain links TRBV12-3 or TRBV12-4 to TRBJ2-7; 9 positions match TRBD1. CDR3 length equals 15 residues. The junction had 7 bases not matched to a gene; V was cut back by 6 bases and J by 1 base. CDR3: CASRQRQGGSYEQYF. CDR3 nucleotide sequence: TGTGCCAGCAGGCAGAGACAGGGGGGATCCTACGAGCAGTACTTC.

This clonotype was detected ten times or more. The germline gene is not matched at one end of the junction; a read error may be the cause. The chain links TRBV12-3 or TRBV12-4 to TRBJ2-3; D gene unclear. This CDR3 contains 11 residues. CDR3 amino acids: CASSLGDTQYF. The CDR3 nucleotides are TGTGCCAGCAGCTTAGGAGATACGCAGTATTTT.

The chain uses TRBV2 and TRBJ2-7, with a possible D match to TRBD1 (6 bases). The CDR3 consists of 14 residues. Per the germline V gene, CDR1 is SNHLY and CDR2 is FYNNEI. Trimming shortened V by 5 bases and J by 3 bases, and 14 bases separated the two germline ends. The CDR3 DNA follows: TGTGCCAGCAGTACTGACAGGATAGACTACGAGCAGTACTTC. Translating gives CASSTDRIDYEQYF.

Only a few counts were recorded for this clonotype. The chain links TRBV28 to TRBJ2-7; D may be TRBD1 (5 bases). Deletions cut 6 bases from V and 0 bases from J, with 15 bases between. Per the germline V gene, CDR1 is MDHEN and CDR2 is SYDVKM. The CDR3 consists of 15 residues. The CDR3 here is CASSPIREHSYEQYF. DNA of the CDR3: TGTGCCAGCAGCCCCATCAGGGAACACTCCTACGAGCAGTACTTC.